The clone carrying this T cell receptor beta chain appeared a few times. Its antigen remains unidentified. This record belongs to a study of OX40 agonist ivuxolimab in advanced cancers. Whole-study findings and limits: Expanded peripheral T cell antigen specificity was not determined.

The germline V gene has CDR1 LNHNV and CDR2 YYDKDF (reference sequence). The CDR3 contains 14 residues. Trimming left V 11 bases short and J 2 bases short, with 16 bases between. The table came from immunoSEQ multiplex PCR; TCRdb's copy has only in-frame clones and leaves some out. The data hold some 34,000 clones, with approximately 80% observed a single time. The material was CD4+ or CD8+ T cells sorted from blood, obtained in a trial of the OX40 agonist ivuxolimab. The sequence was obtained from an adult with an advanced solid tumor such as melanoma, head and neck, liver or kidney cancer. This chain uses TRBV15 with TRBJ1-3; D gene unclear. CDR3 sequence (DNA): TGTGCCGTGGGCCAGCCTTGGGCTGGAAACACCATATATTTT. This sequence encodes CAVGQPWAGNTIYF. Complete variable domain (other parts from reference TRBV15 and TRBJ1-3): DAMVIQNPRYQVTQFGKPVTLSCSQTLNHNVMYWYQQKSSQAPKLLFHYYDKDFNNEADTPDNFQSRRPNTSFCFLDIRSPGLGDTAMYLCAVGQPWAGNTIYFGEGSWLTVV.